These T cell receptor beta chains were read from a single sample in a study of CD8+ T cells in alopecia areata. The protocol was immunoSEQ multiplex PCR, while the TCRdb copy is restricted to in-frame clones and leaves out a portion. Of fewer than 200,000 clones listed, around three fifths are singletons. The sample was CD4+ T cells sorted from blood, taken at week 24, from a patient treated with tofacitinib. Every receptor here comes from a human donor with alopecia areata. Both conserved end residues are part of each CDR3. Size is omitted from some rows. Given values are once, few, many or a class for expanded clones.

clone size	V gene	J gene	CDR3 protein
few	TRBV19	TRBJ2-6	CASSTVLTHSGANVLTF
NA	TRBV5-6	TRBJ2-1	CASRQRNNEQFF
few	TRBV5-6	TRBJ1-2	CASSLDPDAVYGYTF
NA	TRBV6-1	TRBJ2-1	CASSPDRTGYNEQFF
NA	TRBV6-5	TRBJ1-2	CASSSATGRYGYTF
few	TRBV10-3	TRBJ2-7	CAIGASGTSYEQYF
NA	TRBV7-9	TRBJ1-1	CASLRTLNTEAFF
NA	TRBV23-1	TRBJ1-6	CASSQSDGQGDNSPLHF
few	TRBV18	TRBJ2-5	CASSPYQETQYF
NA	TRBV15	TRBJ2-5	CATSGMVRGGQKTQYF